The clone carrying this T cell receptor beta chain was recorded a few times. For TCRbeta, the library was prepared with unique molecular identifiers. TCRdb analysed the PCR reads with MiXCR anew, one entry per CDR3 protein. Of approximately 520,000 distinct CDR3 sequences listed, 9.5% to 12% are singletons. CDR3 length: 13 residues. The V segment lost 3 bases and the J segment 6 bases; nucleotides outside the gene matches: 5. The germline gives CDR1 LNHNV, CDR2 YYDKDF (reference sequence). These data are taken from a study of T-cell reconstitution after alpha-beta-depleted transplantation in children.

This TCR derives from a female patient aged 2-9 years who had a stem cell transplant for aplastic anemia, so the T cells may come from the graft donor. The sequencing used PBMCs, mostly from graft donor cells, collected 180 days after TCRalphabeta/CD19-depleted stem cell transplant. V and J are TRBV15 and TRBJ2-7; 7 nucleotides align to TRBD1. CDR3 residues: CATSRETGVEQYF. CDR3 DNA: TGTGCCACCAGCAGGGAAACAGGGGTCGAGCAGTACTTC.